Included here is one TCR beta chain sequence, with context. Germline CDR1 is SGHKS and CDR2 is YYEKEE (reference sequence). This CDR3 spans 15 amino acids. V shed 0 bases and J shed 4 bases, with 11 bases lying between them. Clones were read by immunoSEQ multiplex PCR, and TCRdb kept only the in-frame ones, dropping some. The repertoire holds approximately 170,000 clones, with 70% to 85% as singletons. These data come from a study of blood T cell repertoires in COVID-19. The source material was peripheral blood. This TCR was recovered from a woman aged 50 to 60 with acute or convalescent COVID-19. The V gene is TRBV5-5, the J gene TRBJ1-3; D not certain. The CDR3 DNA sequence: TGTGCCAGCAGCTTGGATAACAGACCCGGAAACACCATATATTTT. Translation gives CASSLDNRPGNTIYF.